This passage covers 27 T cell receptor beta chains from one sample sequenced in a study of blood T cell repertoires in COVID-19. The data were produced by immunoSEQ multiplex PCR, yet TCRdb's version contains in-frame clones alone and is incomplete. The table includes roughly 49,000 clones, over 80% detected once. Material for sequencing was peripheral blood. These TCRs come from a man between 40 and 49 years old with acute or convalescent COVID-19.

The chain couples TRBV5-1 to TRBJ1-1, with a weak D call TRBD1 (6 bases). This CDR3 contains 15 residues. V was shortened by 4 bases and J by 3 bases, with 16 bases between the two germline ends. Germline V gene lookup returns CDR1 SGHRS and CDR2 YFSETQ. Here the CDR3 DNA reads TGCGCCAGCAGCCCTCAGACAGGCCAAGACACTGAAGCTTTCTTT. Protein sequence: CASSPQTGQDTEAFF.

The chain has TRBV5-6 and TRBJ2-7; weak D call: TRBD2 (6 bases). The V gene lost 0 bases and the J gene lost 7 bases, with 14 bases spanning the gap. Germline-derived CDR1 and CDR2 are SGHDT and YYEEEE. There are 14 residues in the CDR3. The CDR3 DNA sequence: TGTGCCAGCAGCTTGGCTGGGGGGAGGAGGGAGCAGTACTTC. Its protein is CASSLAGGRREQYF. Full variable domain (outside the CDR3, taken from reference TRBV5-6 and TRBJ2-7): DAGVTQSPTHLIKTRGQQVTLRCSPKSGHDTVSWYQQALGQGPQFIFQYYEEEERQRGNFPDRFSGHQFPNYSSELNVNALLLGDSALYLCASSLAGGRREQYFGPGTRLTVT.

This clone was recorded a few times. The chain couples TRBV19 to TRBJ1-5; D call uncertain. This CDR3 has 16 amino acids. V shed 0 bases and J shed 0 bases, with 9 bases lying between them. Germline assignment: CDR1 LNHDA and CDR2 SQIVND (reference sequence). CDR3 coding DNA: TGTGCCAGTAGTATAGATCCGGGTGATAGCAATCAGCCCCAGCATTTT. It codes for CASSIDPGDSNQPQHF.

This rearrangement joins TRBV27 to TRBJ2-3; 7 positions match TRBD1. The CDR3 runs 19 residues. Trimming at V came to 0 bases and at J to 2 bases, leaving 14 bases not matched to a gene. The germline V gene has CDR1 MNHEY and CDR2 SMNVEV (reference sequence). This chain's CDR3 is CASSLSTRQGPITTDTQYF. The CDR3 nucleotides read TGTGCCAGCAGTTTATCTACTCGACAGGGCCCCATTACCACAGATACGCAGTATTTT.

The chain uses TRBV5-5 and TRBJ1-1, with 7 bases identical to TRBD1. The CDR3 covers 15 residues. The germline V gene has CDR1 SGHKS and CDR2 YYEKEE (reference sequence). With 5 bases clipped from V and 5 bases from J, the junction kept 12 bases outside the gene matches. Here the CDR3 DNA reads TGTGCCAGCAGGGCAGGACAGGTAAAGGGGACTGAAGCTTTCTTT. Translated, it gives CASRAGQVKGTEAFF.

The chain recombines TRBV11-2 with TRBJ2-1; 13 bases are a match to TRBD2. There are 15 residues in the CDR3. The germline V gene encodes CDR1 SGHAT and CDR2 FQNNGV. V was clipped by 6 bases and J by 5 bases; unmatched bases: 4. The CDR3 DNA follows: TGTGCCAGCAGGGTAGGGACTAGCGGGAACAATGAGCAGTTCTTC. This translates into CASRVGTSGNNEQFF.

The CDR3 DNA sequence: TGTGCCAGCAGTTACTCAGACAGGGGAGAGACCCAGTACTTC. Protein sequence: CASSYSDRGETQYF. The chain links TRBV6-5 to TRBJ2-5; 8 positions match TRBD1. Germline values: CDR1 MNHEY, CDR2 SVGAGI. This CDR3 has 14 amino acids. V lost 0 bases, J lost 4 bases, and 1 base stayed unmatched.

J is TRBJ2-1 and V is TRBV9, with D maybe TRBD2 (6 bases). The germline V and J ends were trimmed by 7 bases and 1 base, with 12 bases remaining between them. The CDR3 extends over 14 amino acids. The germline CDR1 and CDR2 sequences are SGDLS and YYNGEE. The CDR3 coding sequence is TGTGCCAGCTCAGCGGGCCTATCCTACAATGAGCAGTTCTTC. This gives the protein CASSAGLSYNEQFF.

This clone appeared once. The chain has TRBV6-5 and TRBJ1-5, with unresolved D. The CDR3 is 12 amino acids. V was shortened by 5 bases and J by 0 bases, with 2 bases between the two germline ends. Germline V gives CDR1 MNHEY, CDR2 SVGAGI. The CDR3 sequence: CASSLSNQPQHF. The CDR3 region has the DNA TGTGCCAGCAGTCTTAGCAATCAGCCCCAGCATTTT.

The rearrangement links TRBV6-5 to TRBJ2-1; 9 positions match TRBD2. The CDR3 length is 15 residues. CDR1 MNHEY and CDR2 SVGAGI come from the germline V gene. After removal of 2 bases from V and 5 bases from J, the junction contained 4 bases not matched to a gene. CDR3 DNA: TGTGCCAGCAGTTACGGGCTAGCGGGAAACAATGAGCAGTTCTTC. Residues: CASSYGLAGNNEQFF.

This clone has a handful of counts. This chain uses TRBV9 with TRBJ1-2; a possible D gene is TRBD1 (5 bases). Germline CDR1 and CDR2: SGDLS and YYNGEE. This CDR3 spans 15 amino acids. Trimming pared 4 bases from V and 6 bases from J, leaving 19 bases between. The CDR3 bases are TGTGCCAGCAGCACCGGGGGAGCAGGGAACCATGGCTACACCTTC. Translation gives CASSTGGAGNHGYTF.

The J gene is TRBJ1-1, the V gene TRBV10-3; D is ambiguous. CDR3 length: 14 amino acids. Germline V gene data show CDR1 as ENHRY and CDR2 as SYGVKD. Deletions cut 1 base from V and 1 base from J, with 7 bases between. CDR3 sequence: CAISEWQANTEAFF. The CDR3 DNA follows: TGTGCCATCAGTGAGTGGCAGGCGAACACTGAAGCTTTCTTT.

The J gene is TRBJ1-3, the V gene TRBV7-8; 7 bases are shared with TRBD1. CDR1 and CDR2 (germline): SGHVS, FQNEAQ. The trim removed 6 bases at V and 0 bases at J, leaving 5 bases unmatched. The CDR3 is made up of 15 amino acids. The CDR3 coding sequence is TGTGCCAGCAGTCCTAACAGGGGCTCTGGAAACACCATATATTTT. Translating it yields CASSPNRGSGNTIYF.

The rearrangement joins TRBV11-2 to TRBJ1-1; D not resolved. The germline CDR1 and CDR2 sequences are SGHAT and FQNNGV. V lost 3 bases and J lost 0, with 8 bases in between. The CDR3 length is 14 residues. The CDR3 here is CASSFAALNTEAFF. CDR3 in DNA: TGTGCCAGCAGCTTCGCAGCGCTGAACACTGAAGCTTTCTTT.

The chain is built from TRBV9 and TRBJ1-4; 8 nucleotides align to TRBD1. The CDR3 totals 13 residues. The V and J ends lost 4 bases and 7 bases, in that order; junction bases with no gene match: 3. Germline CDR1 and CDR2: SGDLS and YYNGEE. Written as DNA, the CDR3 is TGTGCCAGCAGCCCCGGACAGGGTGAAAAACTGTTTTTT. Its protein is CASSPGQGEKLFF.

The chain is built from TRBV2 and TRBJ2-7; possible D gene TRBD1, 6 bases. The CDR3 sequence is 15 residues long. The V gene's germline CDR1 is SNHLY and CDR2 FYNNEI. V lost 7 bases and J 6 bases, leaving 22 bases between the germline ends. The CDR3 sequence: CASKREQGQFVEQYV. The CDR3 DNA reads TGTGCCAGCAAAAGGGAACAGGGTCAATTCGTCGAGCAGTACGTC.

This clone appeared once. The chain recombines TRBV2 with TRBJ2-5; 11 nucleotides match TRBD2. The length of the CDR3 is 15 residues. V trimming: 4 bases; J trimming: 7 bases; junction bases outside the gene matches: 8. CDR1 and CDR2 from the germline V gene are SNHLY and FYNNEI. The CDR3 DNA reads TGTGCCAGCAGTGGAACTAGCGGGGGAGGGGGGACCCAGTACTTC. It codes for CASSGTSGGGGTQYF.

The chain employs TRBV24-1 and TRBJ2-3; 9 nucleotides agree with TRBD1. The V and J ends lost 4 bases and 6 bases, in that order; junction bases with no gene match: 7. CDR1 and CDR2 from the germline V gene are KGHDR and SFDVKD. CDR3 length: 15 residues. CDR3 sequence (DNA): TGTGCCACCAGTGACCGGACAGGGGCGTCGGATACGCAGTATTTT. It yields the protein CATSDRTGASDTQYF.

This clone was seen just once. The chain uses TRBV18 and TRBJ2-5; 8 nucleotides align to TRBD1. With 4 bases clipped from V and 4 bases from J, the junction kept 17 bases outside the gene matches. The CDR3 has 18 residues. CDR1 and CDR2 from the germline V gene are KGHSH and LQKENI. The CDR3 DNA follows: TGTGCCAGCTCACGCTCAATGATGGACAGGGTAGGGGGAGAGACCCAGTACTTC. Its protein product is CASSRSMMDRVGGETQYF.

The gene calls are TRBV19 and TRBJ2-6; D ambiguous. CDR1 is LNHDA and CDR2 is SQIVND in the germline V gene (reference sequence). The CDR3 is 17 amino acids. The germline V and J ends were trimmed by 7 bases and 0 bases, with 16 bases remaining between them. The CDR3 DNA reads TGTGCCAGTACCCAGGATCAGTTGCTCTCTGGGGCCAACGTCCTGACTTTC. This gives the protein CASTQDQLLSGANVLTF.

This clone was counted between two and nine times. The genes are TRBV6-6 and TRBJ2-3; D unclear. Germline CDR1 is MNHNY and CDR2 is SVGAGI (reference sequence). V was clipped by 9 bases and J by 0 bases, with 13 bases between them. The CDR3 extends over 14 amino acids. CDR3 nucleotide sequence: TGTGCCAGTAAAAGTGTAACTAGCACAGATACGCAGTATTTT. Its translation is CASKSVTSTDTQYF.

The chain joins TRBV3-1 (or the pseudogene TRBV3-2) to TRBJ2-1, with 16 bases matching TRBD2. CDR1 and CDR2 from the germline V gene are LGHDT and YNNKEL (reference sequence). The CDR3 is made up of 17 amino acids. Trimming took 6 bases from V and 15 from J; bases not matched to a gene: 17. The CDR3 protein is CASRLTGTSGRAPIPFF. DNA of the CDR3: TGTGCCAGCAGACTGACCGGGACTAGCGGGAGGGCCCCTATTCCGTTCTTC.

In its sample, this clone was seen once. The gene calls are TRBV7-2 and TRBJ2-7; a possible D gene is TRBD1 (5 bases). In germline, CDR1 is SGHTA, CDR2 FQGNSA. The length of the CDR3 is 15 residues. V was pared by 3 bases and J by 7 bases, with 19 bases between. CDR3 DNA: TGTGCCAGCAGCTTTCACACAGGTCCCCAAGGGGAGCAGTACTTC. It is translated as CASSFHTGPQGEQYF.

This clone was detected once. The rearrangement uses TRBV12-3 or TRBV12-4 and TRBJ2-7; D is unclear. The CDR3 sequence is 13 residues long. The germline V and J ends were trimmed by 0 bases and 3 bases, with 6 bases remaining between them. The CDR3 loop is CASSLASYYEQYF. For the CDR3, the DNA is TGTGCCAGCAGTTTAGCCTCCTACTACGAGCAGTACTTC.

The rearrangement links TRBV3-1 (or the pseudogene TRBV3-2) to TRBJ2-2; 7 bases fit TRBD1. The length of the CDR3 is 14 residues. CDR1 is LGHDT and CDR2 is YNNKEL in the germline V gene (reference sequence). J gave up 1 base and V 4 bases, and 0 bases lay outside the gene matches. In DNA, the CDR3 is TGTGCCAGCAGCCGGACAGGGAACACCGGGGAGCTGTTTTTT. This encodes CASSRTGNTGELFF.

This clone was picked up a small number of times. The chain uses TRBV4-1 and TRBJ1-3; 7 bases fit TRBD1. V shed 7 bases and J 1 base; nucleotides not matched to a gene: 4. The CDR3 loop spans 14 amino acids. Germline-derived CDR1 and CDR2 are MGHRA and YSYEKL. Written as DNA, the CDR3 is TGCGCCAGCACCGAGACAGGGTCTGGAAACACCATATATTTT. Translated, it gives CASTETGSGNTIYF.

The chain couples TRBV6-5 to TRBJ2-7, with D possibly being TRBD1 (6 bases). V lost 2 bases, J lost 1 base, and 9 bases lay in between. The germline V gene encodes CDR1 MNHEY and CDR2 SVGAGI. This CDR3 region has 14 residues. CDR3 coding DNA: TGTGCCAGCAGTTACGCAAGGGGGTCCTACGAGCAGTACGTC. Protein product: CASSYARGSYEQYV.